This T cell receptor beta chain was sequenced during a study of chronic HIV infection and antiretroviral therapy. The sample holds a few counts of this clonotype. TCRdb independently ran MiXCR on the 5' RACE reads; one entry per CDR3 protein. The top ten hold around 3% of the sample, which has about 38,000 distinct CDR3 sequences, about 7.4% seen once. The CDR3 contains 13 residues. V was pared by 6 bases and J by 1 base, with 1 base of the junction left unmatched. Germline V gives CDR1 LNHNV, CDR2 YYDKDF (reference sequence). The chain couples TRBV15 to TRBJ2-3, with TRBD1 identical over 7 bases. The sequenced material came from peripheral blood. The source of this sequence is an adult who had HIV and had not received antiretroviral therapy, or was an uninfected healthy control (not recorded which). The CDR3 DNA reads as TGTGCCACCAGAGGACAGGGCACAGATACGCAGTATTTT. It encodes CATRGQGTDTQYF. Supplemented by reference TRBV15 and TRBJ2-3, the full variable domain reads DAMVIQNPRYQVTQFGKPVTLSCSQTLNHNVMYWYQQKSSQAPKLLFHYYDKDFNNEADTPDNFQSRRPNTSFCFLDIRSPGLGDTAMYLCATRGQGTDTQYFGPGTRLTVL.